This T cell receptor (beta chain) appears in the sequencing data of a study of blood T cell repertoires in COVID-19. Study in general: The analysed material was cDNA or gDNA that came from T cells, B-cell-depleted T cells, or PBMCs.

Study processing details: Scientists estimated how many nucleated cells there were by amplifying reference gene primers. Method: immunoSEQ multiplex PCR; TCRdb's copy keeps in-frame clones and lacks some. Clone size and V and J calls were adopted from that table, with D and trimming inferred from the DNA. Of some 200,000 clones in the sample, about 91% were seen once. Sample: PBMCs or T cells enriched from blood (not recorded which). This TCR was recovered from a young woman who had recovered from COVID-19.

CDR3 DNA sequence: TGTGCCAGCAGCCGGGACAGGAGGTACGAGCAGTACTTC. Protein: CASSRDRRYEQYF. This chain links TRBV6-5 with TRBJ2-7; TRBD1 matches at 8 bases. The germline CDR1 and CDR2 sequences are MNHEY and SVGAGI. The CDR3 has 13 residues. The V and J ends lost 6 bases and 4 bases, in that order; junction bases with no gene match: 5.